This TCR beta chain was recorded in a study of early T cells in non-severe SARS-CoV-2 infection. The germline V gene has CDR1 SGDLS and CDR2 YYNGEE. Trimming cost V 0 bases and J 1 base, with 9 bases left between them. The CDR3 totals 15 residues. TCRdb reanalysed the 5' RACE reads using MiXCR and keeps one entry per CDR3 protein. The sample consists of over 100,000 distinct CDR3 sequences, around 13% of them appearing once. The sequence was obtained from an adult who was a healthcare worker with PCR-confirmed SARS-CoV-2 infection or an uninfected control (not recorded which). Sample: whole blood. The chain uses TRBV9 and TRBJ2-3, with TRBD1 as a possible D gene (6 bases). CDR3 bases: TGTGCCAGCAGCGTAGGGGGGCACGGCACAGATACGCAGTATTTT. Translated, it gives CASSVGGHGTDTQYF.